This T cell receptor (beta chain) is drawn from a study of T cells expressing NK-cell markers. At the level of the study: It was sorted CD3+CD56-NKG2C+, CD3+CD56+NKG2C- and CD3+CD56+NKG2C+ T cells that provided the TCR beta repertoires. Seven sequenced donors out of eight were HCMV-seropositive, one seronegative.

Germline CDR1 SGHVS, CDR2 FNYEAQ. This CDR3 comprises 15 residues. As the method of synthesis, 5'RACE template switching with UMIs yielded TCR beta cDNA. From the 5' RACE reads, TCRdb lists one entry per CDR3 protein and no DNA. The sample features approximately 440,000 distinct CDR3 sequences, with over 1.3% in its top ten. The chain joins TRBV7-6 to TRBJ2-1. This sequence originates from a woman in her forties or fifties in good health. The sequenced sample was blood T cells: a sorted CD56 or NKG2C T cell subset, CD4+ or CD8+ T cells, or bulk PBMC T cells (not recorded which). The chain's CDR3 is CASSLGTSGWGEQFF.